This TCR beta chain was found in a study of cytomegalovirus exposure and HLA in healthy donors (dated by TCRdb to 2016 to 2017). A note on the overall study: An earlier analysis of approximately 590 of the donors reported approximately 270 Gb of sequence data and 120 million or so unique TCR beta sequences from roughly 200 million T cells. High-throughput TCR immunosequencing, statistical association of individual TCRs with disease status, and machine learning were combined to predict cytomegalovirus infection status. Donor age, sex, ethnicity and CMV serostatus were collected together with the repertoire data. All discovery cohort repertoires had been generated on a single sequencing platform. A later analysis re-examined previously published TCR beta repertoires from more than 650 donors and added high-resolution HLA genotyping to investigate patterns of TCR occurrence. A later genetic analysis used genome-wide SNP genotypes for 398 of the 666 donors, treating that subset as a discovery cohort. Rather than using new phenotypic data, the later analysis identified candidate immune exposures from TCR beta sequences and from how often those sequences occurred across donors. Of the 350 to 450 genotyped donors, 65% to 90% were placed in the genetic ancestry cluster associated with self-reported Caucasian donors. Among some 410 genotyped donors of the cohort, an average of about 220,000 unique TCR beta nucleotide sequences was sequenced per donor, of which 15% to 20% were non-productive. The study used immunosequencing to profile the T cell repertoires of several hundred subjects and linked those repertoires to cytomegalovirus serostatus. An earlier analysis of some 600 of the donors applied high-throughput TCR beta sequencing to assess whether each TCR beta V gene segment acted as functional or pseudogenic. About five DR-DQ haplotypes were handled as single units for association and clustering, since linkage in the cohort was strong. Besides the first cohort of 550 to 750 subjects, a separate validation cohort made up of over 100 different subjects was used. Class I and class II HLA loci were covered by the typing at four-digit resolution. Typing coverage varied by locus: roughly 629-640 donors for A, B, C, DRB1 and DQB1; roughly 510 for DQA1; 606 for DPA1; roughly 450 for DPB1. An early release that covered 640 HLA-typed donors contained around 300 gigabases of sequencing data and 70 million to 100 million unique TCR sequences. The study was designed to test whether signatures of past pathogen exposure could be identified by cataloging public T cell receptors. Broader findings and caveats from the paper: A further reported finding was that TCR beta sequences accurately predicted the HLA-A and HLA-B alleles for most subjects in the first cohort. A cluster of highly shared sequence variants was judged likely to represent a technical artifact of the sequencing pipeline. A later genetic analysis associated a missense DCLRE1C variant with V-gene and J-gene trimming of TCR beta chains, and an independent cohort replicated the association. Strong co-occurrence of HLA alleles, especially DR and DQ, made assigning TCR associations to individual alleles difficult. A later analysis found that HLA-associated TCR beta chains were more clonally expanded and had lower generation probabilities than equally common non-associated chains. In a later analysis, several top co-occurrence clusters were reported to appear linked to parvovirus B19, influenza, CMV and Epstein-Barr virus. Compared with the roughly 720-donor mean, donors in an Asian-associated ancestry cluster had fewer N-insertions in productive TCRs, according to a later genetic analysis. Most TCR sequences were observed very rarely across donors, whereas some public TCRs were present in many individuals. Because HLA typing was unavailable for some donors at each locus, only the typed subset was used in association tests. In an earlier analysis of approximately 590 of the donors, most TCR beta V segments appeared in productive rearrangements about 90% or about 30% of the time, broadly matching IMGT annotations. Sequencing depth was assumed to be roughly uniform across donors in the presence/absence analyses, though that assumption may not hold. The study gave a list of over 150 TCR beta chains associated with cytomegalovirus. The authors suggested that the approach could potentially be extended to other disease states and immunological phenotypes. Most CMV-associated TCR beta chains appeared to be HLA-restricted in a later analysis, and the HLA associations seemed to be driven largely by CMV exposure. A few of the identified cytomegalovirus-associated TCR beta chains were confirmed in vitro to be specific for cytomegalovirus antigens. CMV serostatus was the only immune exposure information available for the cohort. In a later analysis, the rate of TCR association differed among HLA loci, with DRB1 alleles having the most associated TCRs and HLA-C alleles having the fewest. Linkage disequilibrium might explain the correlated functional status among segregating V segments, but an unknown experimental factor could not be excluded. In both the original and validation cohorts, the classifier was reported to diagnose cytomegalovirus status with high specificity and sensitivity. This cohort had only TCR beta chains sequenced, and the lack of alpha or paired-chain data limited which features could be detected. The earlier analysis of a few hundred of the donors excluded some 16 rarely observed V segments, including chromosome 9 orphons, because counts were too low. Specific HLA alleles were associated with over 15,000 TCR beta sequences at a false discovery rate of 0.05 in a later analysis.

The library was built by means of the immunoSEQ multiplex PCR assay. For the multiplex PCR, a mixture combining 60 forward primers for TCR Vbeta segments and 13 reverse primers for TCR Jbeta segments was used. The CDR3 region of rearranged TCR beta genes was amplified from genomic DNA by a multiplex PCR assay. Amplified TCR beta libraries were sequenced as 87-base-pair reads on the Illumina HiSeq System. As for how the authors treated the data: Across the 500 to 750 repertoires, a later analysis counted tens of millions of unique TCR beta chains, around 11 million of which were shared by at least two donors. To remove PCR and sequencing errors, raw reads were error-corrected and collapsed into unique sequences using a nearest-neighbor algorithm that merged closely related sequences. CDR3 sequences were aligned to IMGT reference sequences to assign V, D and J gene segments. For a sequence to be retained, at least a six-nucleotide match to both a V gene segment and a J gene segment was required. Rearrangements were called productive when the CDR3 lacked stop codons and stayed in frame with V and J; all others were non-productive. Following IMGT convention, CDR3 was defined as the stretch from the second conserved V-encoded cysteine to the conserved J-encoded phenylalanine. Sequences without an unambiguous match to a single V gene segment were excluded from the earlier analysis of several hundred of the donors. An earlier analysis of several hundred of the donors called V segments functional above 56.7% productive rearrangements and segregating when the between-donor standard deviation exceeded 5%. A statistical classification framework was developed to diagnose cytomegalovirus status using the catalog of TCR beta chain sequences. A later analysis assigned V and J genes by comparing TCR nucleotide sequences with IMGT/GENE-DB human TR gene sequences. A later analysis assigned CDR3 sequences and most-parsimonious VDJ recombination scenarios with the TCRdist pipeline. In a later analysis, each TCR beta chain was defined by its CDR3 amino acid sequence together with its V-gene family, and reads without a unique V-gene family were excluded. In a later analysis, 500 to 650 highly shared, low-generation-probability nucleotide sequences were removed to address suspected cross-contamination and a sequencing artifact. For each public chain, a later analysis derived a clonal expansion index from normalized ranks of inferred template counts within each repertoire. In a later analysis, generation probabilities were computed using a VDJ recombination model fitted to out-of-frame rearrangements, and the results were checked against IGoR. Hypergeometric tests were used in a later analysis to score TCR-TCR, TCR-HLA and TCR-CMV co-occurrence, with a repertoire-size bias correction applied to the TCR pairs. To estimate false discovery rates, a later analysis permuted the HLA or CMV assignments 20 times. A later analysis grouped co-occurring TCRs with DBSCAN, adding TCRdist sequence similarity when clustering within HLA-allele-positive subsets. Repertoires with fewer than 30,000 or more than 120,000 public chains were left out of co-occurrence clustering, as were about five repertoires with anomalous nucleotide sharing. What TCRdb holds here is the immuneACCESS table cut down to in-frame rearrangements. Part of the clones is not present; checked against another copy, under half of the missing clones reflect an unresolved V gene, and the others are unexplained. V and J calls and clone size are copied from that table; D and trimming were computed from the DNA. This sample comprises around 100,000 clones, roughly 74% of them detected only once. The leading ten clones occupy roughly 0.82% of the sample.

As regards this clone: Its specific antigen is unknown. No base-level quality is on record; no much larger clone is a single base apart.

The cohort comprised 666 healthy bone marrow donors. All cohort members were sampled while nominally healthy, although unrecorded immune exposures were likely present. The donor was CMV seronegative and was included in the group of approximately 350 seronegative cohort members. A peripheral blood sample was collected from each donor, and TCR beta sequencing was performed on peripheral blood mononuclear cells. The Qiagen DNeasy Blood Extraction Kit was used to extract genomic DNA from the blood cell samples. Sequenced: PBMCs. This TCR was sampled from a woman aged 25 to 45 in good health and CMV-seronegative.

CDR3 reads: CASSLRAGDYNEQFF. In nucleotides, the sequence is TGCGCCAGCAGCTTACGAGCGGGAGATTACAATGAGCAGTTCTTC. This chain is built from TRBV5-1 and TRBJ2-1; TRBD2 agrees with 8 junctional bases. Inclusive of the bounding cysteine and phenylalanine, the CDR3 is 15 residues long. CDR3 DNA is the only sequence kept; it has 45 bases, read in frame from the first base. V ends up 2 bases short and J 4 bases short, with an unmatched junction base count of 5. CDR1 SGHRS and CDR2 YFSETQ are derived from the germline V gene.